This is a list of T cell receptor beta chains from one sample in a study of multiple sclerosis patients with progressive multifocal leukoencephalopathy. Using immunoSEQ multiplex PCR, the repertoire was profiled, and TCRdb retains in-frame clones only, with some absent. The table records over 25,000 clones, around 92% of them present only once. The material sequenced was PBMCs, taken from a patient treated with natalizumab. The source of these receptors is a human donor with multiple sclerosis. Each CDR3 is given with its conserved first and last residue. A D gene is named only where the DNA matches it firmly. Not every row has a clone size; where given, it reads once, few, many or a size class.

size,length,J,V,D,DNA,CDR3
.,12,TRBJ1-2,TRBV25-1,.,TGTGCCAGCAGTGATCTCCGGTATGGCTACACCTTC,CASSDLRYGYTF
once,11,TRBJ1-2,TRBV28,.,TGTGCCAGCAGTCGGGGCCCGGGCTACACCTTC,CASSRGPGYTF
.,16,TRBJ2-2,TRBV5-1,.,TGCGCCAGCAGCCCTCATGGGGGGCGAGGTACCGGGGAGCTGTTTTTT,CASSPHGGRGTGELFF
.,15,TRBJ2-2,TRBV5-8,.,TGTGCCAGCAGCTTTCAGGGGCGAGCCACCGGGGAGCTGTTTTTT,CASSFQGRATGELFF
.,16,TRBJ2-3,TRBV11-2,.,TGTGCCAGCAGCTTAGTCCTGTTCTCTAGCACAGATACGCAGTATTTT,CASSLVLFSSTDTQYF
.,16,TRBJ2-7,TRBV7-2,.,TGTGCCAGCAGCTTAGCGGCGATCCACAGCTCCTACGAGCAGTACTTC,CASSLAAIHSSYEQYF
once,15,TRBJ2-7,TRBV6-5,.,TGTGCCAGCAGTTACTCGCACAGAACCAGTTACGAGCAGTACTTC,CASSYSHRTSYEQYF
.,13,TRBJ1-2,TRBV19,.,TGTGCCACCCTACCAGACCCAGGGGAAGGCTACACCTTC,CATLPDPGEGYTF
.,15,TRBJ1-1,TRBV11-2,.,TGTGCCAGCAGCTTACGTACAGGGCGGGACACTGAAGCTTTCTTT,CASSLRTGRDTEAFF
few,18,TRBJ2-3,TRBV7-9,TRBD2,TGTGCCAGCAGCCAGCCAGCTAGCGGGAGGATCCAGGGAGATACGCAGTATTTT,CASSQPASGRIQGDTQYF
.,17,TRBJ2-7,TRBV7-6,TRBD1,TGTGCCAGCAGCTTAGTCCCGGACAGGTTCAGCTCCTACGAGCAGTACTTC,CASSLVPDRFSSYEQYF
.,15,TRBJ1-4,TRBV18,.,TGTGCCAGCTCAGGGTCGGCGGGGACGAATGAAAAACTGTTTTTT,CASSGSAGTNEKLFF
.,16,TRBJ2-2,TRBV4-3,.,TGCGCCAGCAGCCAAGATCGTGGGAGGAACACCGGGGAGCTGTTTTTT,CASSQDRGRNTGELFF
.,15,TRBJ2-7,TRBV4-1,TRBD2,TGCGCCAGCAGCCCCAGACTAGCGGGAGGCGGCGAGCAGTACTTC,CASSPRLAGGGEQYF
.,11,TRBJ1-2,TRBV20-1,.,TGCAGTGCTAACCAGGGGTATGGCTACACCTTC,CSANQGYGYTF
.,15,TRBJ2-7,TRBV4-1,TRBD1,TGCGCCAGCAGCCAGGGACAGGGAGGAAGAACCGAGCAGTACTTC,CASSQGQGGRTEQYF
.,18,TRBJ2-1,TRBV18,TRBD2,TGTGCCAGCTCACCTCGGGCTAGCGGGAGGGTTTCAGATAATGAGCAGTTCTTC,CASSPRASGRVSDNEQFF
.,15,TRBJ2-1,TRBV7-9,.,TGTGCCAGCAGCCCGGACTCCTTAACTGTCAATGAGCAGTTCTTC,CASSPDSLTVNEQFF
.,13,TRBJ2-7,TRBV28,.,TGTGCCAGCAGTCCTCGGGAGACCTACGAGCAGTACTTC,CASSPRETYEQYF
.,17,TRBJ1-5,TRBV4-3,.,TGCGCCAGCAGCCTCCAGTTGGGGGACACCTTTAATCAGCCCCAGCATTTT,CASSLQLGDTFNQPQHF
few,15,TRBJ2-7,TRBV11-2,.,TGTGCCAGCAGCTTAGTGGGGACGGTAGCCTACGAGCAGTACTTC,CASSLVGTVAYEQYF
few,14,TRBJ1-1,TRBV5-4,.,TGTGCCAGCAGCTTGAGAGGACGGGACACTGAAGCTTTCTTT,CASSLRGRDTEAFF
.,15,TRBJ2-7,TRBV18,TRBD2,TGTGCCAGCTCTGCTCCAACTAGCGGAAACTACGAGCAGTACTTC,CASSAPTSGNYEQYF
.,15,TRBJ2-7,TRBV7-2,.,TGTGCCAGCAGCTTAATGGACCTAGTTAAGGGTGAGCAGTACTTC,CASSLMDLVKGEQYF
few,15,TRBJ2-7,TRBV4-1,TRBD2,TGCGCCAGCAGCCAACCCGGGACTAAGGACAACGAGCAGTACTTC,CASSQPGTKDNEQYF
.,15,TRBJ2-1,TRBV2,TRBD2,TGTGCCAGCTCGGCCCTAGCGGGCGTGCCAAATGAGCAGTTCTTC,CASSALAGVPNEQFF
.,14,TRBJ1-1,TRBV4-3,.,TGCGCCAGCAGCCATGCCCGGGCCAACACTGAAGCTTTCTTT,CASSHARANTEAFF
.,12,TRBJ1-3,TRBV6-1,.,TGTGCCAGCAGTGAGGCCGGAAACACCATATATTTT,CASSEAGNTIYF
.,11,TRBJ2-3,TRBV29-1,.,TGCAGCGTTGAATTGTCAGATACGCAGTATTTT,CSVELSDTQYF
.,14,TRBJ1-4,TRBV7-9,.,TGTGCCAGCAGCTTAACCGGGGTTAATGAAAAACTGTTTTTT,CASSLTGVNEKLFF
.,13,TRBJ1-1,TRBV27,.,TGTGCCAGCAGTTTATTTGTTAACACTGAAGCTTTCTTT,CASSLFVNTEAFF
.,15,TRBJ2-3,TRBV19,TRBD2,TGTGCCAGTAGTATACCCCAGCGGGAGTTATCTACGCAGTATTTT,CASSIPQRELSTQYF
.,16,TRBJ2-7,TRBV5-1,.,TGCGCCAGCAGCTTGGGAGCAGCGGGACAGGTTTACGAGCAGTACTTC,CASSLGAAGQVYEQYF
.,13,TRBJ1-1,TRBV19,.,TGTGCCAGTAGTTTCACAGCGAACACTGAAGCTTTCTTT,CASSFTANTEAFF
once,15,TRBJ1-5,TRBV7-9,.,TGTGCCAGCAGCGTAGGCGGGGCGGGGGGGCAGCCCCAGCATTTT,CASSVGGAGGQPQHF
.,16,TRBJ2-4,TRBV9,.,TGTGCCAGCAGCGTAGGCCGAGGGGCCTCAGGGAACATTCAGTACTTC,CASSVGRGASGNIQYF
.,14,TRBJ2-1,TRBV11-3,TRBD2,TGTGCCAGCAGTCAGACTAGCGGATACAATGAGCAGTTCTTC,CASSQTSGYNEQFF
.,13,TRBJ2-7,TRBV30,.,TGTGCCTGGAGTGTTGGGGCAGTGGAAGAGCAGTACTTC,CAWSVGAVEEQYF
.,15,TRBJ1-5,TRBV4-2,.,TGTGCCAGCAGCCAAGGGCGGGGGTTCGACCAGCCCCAGCATTTT,CASSQGRGFDQPQHF
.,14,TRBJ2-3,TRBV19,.,TGTGCCAGTAGTATGTCCCGGGGCACAGATACGCAGTATTTT,CASSMSRGTDTQYF
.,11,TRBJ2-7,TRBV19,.,TGTGCCAGTAGTGGATACTACGAGCAGTACTTC,CASSGYYEQYF
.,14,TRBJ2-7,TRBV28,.,TGTGCCAGCAGGCGATGGACGGGACCCTACGAGCAGTACTTC,CASRRWTGPYEQYF
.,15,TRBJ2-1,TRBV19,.,TGTGCCAGTGCTTTTATTGACTATGGCGGGAATGAGCAGTTCTTC,CASAFIDYGGNEQFF
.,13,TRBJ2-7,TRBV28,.,TGTGCCAGCAGTTTGACAGCCTCCTACGAGCAGTACTTC,CASSLTASYEQYF
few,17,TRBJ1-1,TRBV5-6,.,TGTGCCAGCAGCTCCACCTTGCGGGGGAGGAAGGACACTGAAGCTTTCTTT,CASSSTLRGRKDTEAFF
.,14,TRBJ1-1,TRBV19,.,TGTGCCAGTAGGGCAAGCGGGGGGAACACTGAAGCTTTCTTT,CASRASGGNTEAFF
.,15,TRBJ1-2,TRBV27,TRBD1,TGTGCCAGCAGTACTCGACAGGGGGCGGGCTATGGCTACACCTTC,CASSTRQGAGYGYTF
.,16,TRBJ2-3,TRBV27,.,TGTGCCAGCAGCGCCCTCAGCGGGGCGGGGGGACAGCGGCAGTATTTT,CASSALSGAGGQRQYF
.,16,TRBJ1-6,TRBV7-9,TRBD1,TGTGCCAGCAGTAGATGGGACAGGAACTATAATTCACCCCTCCACTTT,CASSRWDRNYNSPLHF
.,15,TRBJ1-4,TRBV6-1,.,TGTGCCAGCAGTGAAGGGTCCCGAGGCAATGAAAAACTGTTTTTT,CASSEGSRGNEKLFF
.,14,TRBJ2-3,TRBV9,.,TGTGCCAGCAGCGGAGGGGTAAGCACAGATACGCAGTATTTT,CASSGGVSTDTQYF
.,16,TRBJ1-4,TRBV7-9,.,TGTGCCAGCAGCTTAGCGTTACAGGGCGGTAATGAAAAACTGTTTTTT,CASSLALQGGNEKLFF